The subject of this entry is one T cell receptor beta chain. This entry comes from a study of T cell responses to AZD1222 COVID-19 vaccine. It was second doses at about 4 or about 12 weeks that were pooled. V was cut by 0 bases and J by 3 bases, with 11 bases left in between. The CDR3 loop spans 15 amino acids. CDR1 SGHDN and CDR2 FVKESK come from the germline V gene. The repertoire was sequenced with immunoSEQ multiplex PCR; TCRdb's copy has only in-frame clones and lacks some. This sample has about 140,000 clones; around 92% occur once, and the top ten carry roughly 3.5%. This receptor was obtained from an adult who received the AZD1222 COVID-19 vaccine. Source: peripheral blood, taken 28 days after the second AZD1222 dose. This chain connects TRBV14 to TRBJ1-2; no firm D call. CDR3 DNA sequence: TGTGCCAGCAGCCAAGACCCGGGAGTTGACTATGGCTACACCTTC. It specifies CASSQDPGVDYGYTF.